Listed below are T cell receptor beta chains from one sample, sequenced in a study of CXCR3-negative and CXCR3-positive naive CD8 T cells. TCRdb re-called the 5' RACE reads and gives one entry per CDR3 protein, without DNA. The sample data list roughly 90,000 distinct CDR3 sequences. The source material was naive CXCR3- CD8+ T cells from blood. These receptors were collected from a human donor in good health. Some clones in this sample may be carry-over from other donors' samples. Both conserved end residues are part of each CDR3.

V: TRBV12-3/TRBV12-4
J: TRBJ2-7
CDR3: CASSPGVEYPPYEQYF

V: TRBV6-6
J: TRBJ2-5
CDR3: CASSYSLFGVQETQYF

V: TRBV5-1
J: TRBJ2-4
CDR3: CASSQYRGAKNIQYF

V: TRBV4-1
J: TRBJ1-2
CDR3: CASSQLKGQGIDYTF

V: TRBV9
J: TRBJ1-2
CDR3: CASGPTGTGTPGGYGYTF

V: TRBV7-9
J: TRBJ2-3
CDR3: CASSSKDTQYF

V: TRBV5-1
J: TRBJ1-1
CDR3: CASSGTGGSTEAFF

V: TRBV29-1
J: TRBJ2-2
CDR3: CSVTGPLTGELFF

V: TRBV10-3
J: TRBJ1-2
CDR3: CAISEDNNGYTF

V: TRBV10-3
J: TRBJ2-7
CDR3: CAISGSDSPSYEQYF

V: TRBV28
J: TRBJ2-1
CDR3: CASSLGPVDEQFF

V: TRBV4-3
J: TRBJ2-7
CDR3: CASRANRGFSYEQYF

V: TRBV27
J: TRBJ1-2
CDR3: CASSINRQGAPAGYTF

V: TRBV27
J: TRBJ1-1
CDR3: CASSLGASTEAFF

V: TRBV28
J: TRBJ2-1
CDR3: CASSLQVFSYNEQFF

V: TRBV7-9
J: TRBJ2-5
CDR3: CASSAQGNQETQYF

V: TRBV9
J: TRBJ1-1
CDR3: CASSADDRVNTEAFF

V: TRBV24-1
J: TRBJ2-1
CDR3: CATSDFSQMQFF

V: TRBV28
J: TRBJ1-1
CDR3: CASSLKGLESEAFF

V: TRBV7-3
J: TRBJ2-3
CDR3: CASSPRPSETDTQYF

V: TRBV29-1
J: TRBJ2-7
CDR3: CSAEGDPYEQYF

V: TRBV3-1
J: TRBJ1-1
CDR3: CASSEGQGGTEAFF

V: TRBV5-1
J: TRBJ2-5
CDR3: CASSPGQGKETQYF

V: TRBV5-1
J: TRBJ2-2
CDR3: CASSLGRDNPVDTGELFF

V: TRBV7-9
J: TRBJ2-3
CDR3: CATAPGLAGEDTQYF

V: TRBV29-1
J: TRBJ1-1
CDR3: CSVEQGTEAFF